This T cell receptor beta chain stems from a study of blood T cell repertoires in COVID-19 (dated by TCRdb to 2020 to 2021). Broadly, across the study: Samples from collaborators originated in the United States, Italy and Spain and spanned both the acute and convalescent phases of COVID-19. The prospective study material was composed of cDNA or gDNA derived from T cells, B-cell-depleted T cells, or PBMCs. The dataset comprised deeply sampled blood TCRbeta repertoires from subjects exposed to, actively infected with, or recovered from COVID-19. The repertoires were released in a freely available public database meant as a resource for research on the immune response to SARS-CoV-2. The samples were drawn from two sources: the first 160 participants of the ongoing ImmuneRACE study, and over 1,000 subjects contributed by 6 global collaborators. The sample metadata nearly always contained a de-identified subject ID, COVID-19 status, age in years and sex. Where HLA class I and class II types were available, the types were taken from metadata supplied by the sample provider, not from assay-based typing.

The immunoSEQ Assay, a bias-controlled multiplex PCR, was used to amplify TCRbeta CDR3 regions from genomic DNA. Per the authors' processing: Nucleated cell counts per sample were estimated from amplification of reference gene primers within the assay. To quantify the absolute abundance of each unique TCRbeta CDR3 rearrangement, sequence reads were collapsed and filtered. For each sample, productive Simpson clonality was calculated by taking the square root of Simpson's diversity index across productive rearrangements. Not all clones reach the TCRdb copy of this immuneACCESS table, which keeps in-frame sequences only. Checked studies attribute under half of the gap to unresolved V genes and leave the rest unexplained. That table gives V, J and clone size, and the DNA gave D and trimming. The sample table shows 200,000 to 250,000 clones, and about 85% are seen once. The ten top clones hold roughly a tenth of the sample.

Participants in the prospective study were enrolled through a virtual design, were aged about 18 to 90 years, and lived in approximately 24 United States geographic areas. In the prospective study, cohorts were assigned on the basis of participant-reported clinical history obtained from a screening survey and a study questionnaire. ImmuneRACE Cohort 3 recovered participants were defined by two consecutive negative NP/OP PCR tests, healthcare professional clearance, or symptom resolution. In the prospective study, whole blood, serum and a nasopharyngeal or oropharyngeal swab were collected from each participant by mobile phlebotomists. Prospective study participants could optionally give additional blood draws and questionnaires over a roughly 2-month period. Prospective study blood samples were shipped either frozen or at room temperature before DNA extraction. Details on this clone: What this receptor recognizes is not known. The input lacks base qualities; no much larger clone sits a single base away.

Study-level results and caveats: The amount of clinical and demographic metadata varied by source and participant and was provided uncurated.

The sequenced sample consisted of PBMCs or T cells enriched from blood (not recorded which). This clonotype was sampled from a man in his thirties or forties who had recovered from COVID-19.

This receptor has the CDR3 CASSPRTSGGSDTQYF. In nucleotide form, the sequence is TGTGCCAGCTCACCCAGGACTAGCGGGGGGTCAGATACGCAGTATTTT. Recombination linked TRBV18 to TRBJ2-3; TRBD2 matches 14 bases in the middle. The CDR3, from cysteine to phenylalanine, totals 16 residues. The kept DNA is CDR3 alone, 48 bases in frame from the first base. The germline V end is reduced by 3 bases and the J end by 4 bases; junction bases left unmatched: 3. The germline V gene specifies KGHSH as CDR1 and LQKENI as CDR2.